This T cell receptor (beta chain) is from a study of shared clonotypes between healthy human individuals. Turning to the study itself: Aged between 18 and 49, the donors were a couple of women and three men.

Donation came from healthy HIV-negative adults that had no recent acute infections or vaccinations. This CDR3 spans 11 amino acids. Germline values: CDR1 SNHLY, CDR2 FYNNEI. V was trimmed by 3 bases and J by 4 bases, leaving 1 base between them. The deep-level immunoSEQ assay was used. For sorted subsets, 150 to 200 ng DNA per replicate equaled approximately 32,000 T cell genomes. The assay was immunoSEQ multiplex PCR, and TCRdb's table has in-frame clones only and misses some. The profile shows some 1,100,000 clones, approximately 80% of them singletons. This clone was found a few times. The identical CDR3 is also encoded by other nucleotide sequences in the sample.

The chain links TRBV2 to TRBJ2-1; no definite D call. This TCR was recovered from a man aged 18 to 35 in good health. Some clones in this sample may be carry-over from other donors' samples. The sequenced material came from memory CD4+ T cells from PBMCs. Subset given: CD45RA-negative fraction. The CDR3 sequence: CASSEYNEQFF. The CDR3 region has the DNA TGTGCCAGCAGTGAGTACAATGAGCAGTTCTTC.